This TCR beta chain emerged from a study of T cells in Graves' hyperthyroidism and ophthalmopathy. Study overall: Specimen type is peripheral blood, collected at initial diagnosis prior to any treatment.

The ends were cut back, 1 base at V and 3 bases at J, with 9 bases in the middle. The CDR3 spans 14 residues. The germline V gene has CDR1 MNHEY and CDR2 SVGAGI. Study-wide findings and caveats: Ophthalmopathy was told apart from stable hyperthyroidism by a 13 V-J model.

This clonotype was picked up a small number of times. Its specificity is unknown. Amplified TCR beta CDR3 regions derived from RNA transcripts. Initially, a first-round RT-PCR of the TCR CDR3 employed the HTBI primer set. TCRdb itself ran the multiplex PCR reads through MiXCR, one entry per CDR3 protein. Of roughly 500,000 distinct CDR3 sequences in the sample, over 11% were seen once. It was at first hyperthyroidism diagnosis, before any ophthalmopathy symptoms, that the blood sample was taken. The genes are TRBV6-5 and TRBJ1-1; unclear D gene. The receptor comes from a woman between 25 and 40 years old with Graves' hyperthyroidism that later progressed to Graves' ophthalmopathy. Sequenced sample: blood. CDR3 in DNA: TGTGCCAGCAGTTACTTCGGCCGTTACACTGAAGCTTTCTTT. It translates to CASSYFGRYTEAFF.